Listed below are T cell receptor beta chains from one sample, sequenced in a study of cytomegalovirus exposure and HLA in healthy donors. Assay: immunoSEQ multiplex PCR; the TCRdb copy retains only in-frame clones and omits some. The table has some 150,000 clones, 75% to 85% seen once. The sample comprised PBMCs. All receptors come from a female donor in good health and CMV-seropositive. The CDR3 runs from the conserved cysteine through the conserved F or W. D genes are given only for firm matches. Where a row states a size, it is once, few, many or the class of an expanded clone; other rows omit it.

d_gene,v_gene,abundance,j_gene,CDR3nt,CDR3aa
-,TRBV29-1,-,TRBJ2-7,TGCAGCGTTGATTCGGGGGTAGGGACCTACGAGCAGTACTTC,CSVDSGVGTYEQYF
TRBD1,TRBV2,-,TRBJ1-2,TGTGCCAGCAGTGCCAGGGGGTTCGAGGCTAACTATGGCTACACCTTC,CASSARGFEANYGYTF
TRBD1,TRBV11-2,-,TRBJ2-7,TGTGCCAGCAGTCACACCGGGACAGGCAACTACGAGCAGTACTTC,CASSHTGTGNYEQYF
-,TRBV19,-,TRBJ2-3,TGTGCCAGTAGTATAGTGGAGGGGGGGCCAGATACGCAGTATTTT,CASSIVEGGPDTQYF
-,TRBV28,-,TRBJ1-3,TGTGCCAGCAGTGTGGGGGGGGAATCTGGAAACACCATATATTTT,CASSVGGESGNTIYF
TRBD1,TRBV6-5,-,TRBJ1-6,TGTGCCAGCACACCCGGGACAGGCGGGGCACCCCTCCACTTT,CASTPGTGGAPLHF
TRBD1,TRBV23-1,-,TRBJ2-7,TGCGCCAGCAGTCCCCCCCGACAGGGGTCAATCTACGAGCAGTACTTC,CASSPPRQGSIYEQYF
TRBD2,TRBV29-1,-,TRBJ2-1,TGCAGCGTTGTTCCCGCGGGGGGGGATTACAATGAGCAGTTCTTC,CSVVPAGGDYNEQFF
-,TRBV27,few,TRBJ1-1,TGTGCCAGCAGCCCGTTTTCGACAGGTAACACTGAAGCTTTCTTT,CASSPFSTGNTEAFF
TRBD2,TRBV6-5,-,TRBJ2-7,TGTGCCAGGAAAGGACTAGCGGGACGCTACGAGCAGTACTTC,CARKGLAGRYEQYF
-,TRBV29-1,-,TRBJ2-7,TGCAGCGTTCTGGGGGGGGCTGGCCTCGAGCAGTACTTC,CSVLGGAGLEQYF
-,TRBV7-9,-,TRBJ2-1,TGTGCCAGCAGCTCCTCGGGTTACGCGAATGAGCAGTTCTTC,CASSSSGYANEQFF
-,TRBV29-1,few,TRBJ1-4,TGCAGCCCACACGGGGCCAGGGGCCTCGAAAAACTGTTTTTT,CSPHGARGLEKLFF
-,TRBV21-1,once,TRBJ2-7,TGTGCCAGAAGACAGGGGGGAAGCTCCTACGAGCAGTACTTC,CARRQGGSSYEQYF
-,TRBV6-5,-,TRBJ1-4,TGTGCCAGCAGTTACTCTTACTTGGTTGAAAAACTGTTTTTT,CASSYSYLVEKLFF
-,TRBV9,-,TRBJ2-5,TGTGCCAGCAGCGCCGAAGAGACCCAGTACTTC,CASSAEETQYF
-,TRBV4-2,few,TRBJ1-4,TGTGCCAGCAGCCAAGATAACAACAGAGTTAATGAAAAACTGTTTTTT,CASSQDNNRVNEKLFF
TRBD1,TRBV6-1,-,TRBJ1-2,TGTGCCAGCAGTGACTGGACAGGGGCTGGCTACACCTTC,CASSDWTGAGYTF
TRBD1,TRBV5-4,few,TRBJ2-5,TGTGCCAGCAGCCGGGACAGGGAAGAGACCCAGTACTTC,CASSRDREETQYF
TRBD1,TRBV28,-,TRBJ1-2,TGTGCCAGCAGTTTGGTCCCCGGGACAGCCTATGGCTACACCTTC,CASSLVPGTAYGYTF
TRBD1,TRBV19,-,TRBJ1-4,TGTGCCAGTAGTTTAACAGGGGATTGGGAAAAACTGTTTTTT,CASSLTGDWEKLFF
-,TRBV6-5,-,TRBJ2-1,TGTGCCAGCAGTTCCCGACACCGCTACAATGAGCAGTTCTTC,CASSSRHRYNEQFF
-,TRBV6-5,-,TRBJ1-5,TGTGCCAGCAGTTACTCGAGGGATACAAGGAATCAGCCCCAGCATTTT,CASSYSRDTRNQPQHF
TRBD2,TRBV5-4,once,TRBJ2-2,TGTGCCAGCAGCTTGGGAGCTAGCGGGAGTAACACCGGGGAGCTGTTTTTT,CASSLGASGSNTGELFF
-,TRBV18,-,TRBJ2-7,TGTGCCAGCTCAAGCGCCGGCTTAATCTACGAGCAGTACTTC,CASSSAGLIYEQYF
-,TRBV7-9,-,TRBJ2-3,TGTGCCAGCAGCTTAGGGCAGGGACTAGATACGCAGTATTTT,CASSLGQGLDTQYF
-,TRBV4-1,-,TRBJ2-7,TGCGCCAGCAGCCAAGCTTTACTAGCCTACGAGCAGTACTTC,CASSQALLAYEQYF
TRBD1,TRBV10-2,-,TRBJ2-7,TGCGCCAGCACCCCCGACAGGGGGCGCGAGCAGTACTTC,CASTPDRGREQYF
TRBD2,TRBV27,-,TRBJ2-5,TGTGCCAGCAGTGCGGGACTAGCGAACCAAGAGACCCAGTACTTC,CASSAGLANQETQYF
-,TRBV28,-,TRBJ2-1,TGTGCCAGCAGTCAGCCGGGGGGCCAAATGAAGCAGTTCTTC,CASSQPGGQMKQFF
TRBD2,TRBV7-2,once,TRBJ2-7,TGTGCCAGCAGCTCAAGGACTAGCGGGTACTCCTCCTCCTACGAGCAGTACTTC,CASSSRTSGYSSSYEQYF
-,TRBV12-5,-,TRBJ2-1,TGTGCTAGTGGTCCGCAGCTAGCCCTACCTTACAATGAGCAGTTCTTC,CASGPQLALPYNEQFF
TRBD1,TRBV28,-,TRBJ1-2,TGTGCCAGTCGGACAGGAGACTATGGCTACACCTTC,CASRTGDYGYTF
TRBD1,TRBV14,-,TRBJ1-2,TGTGCCAGCAGCCAACCAGGGGGCTGGGGCTACACCTTC,CASSQPGGWGYTF
TRBD2,TRBV27,-,TRBJ2-3,TGTGCCAGCAGTTCCGGGACTAGCGGCACAGATACGCAGTATTTT,CASSSGTSGTDTQYF
-,TRBV4-1,-,TRBJ2-3,TGCGCCAGCAGCCATCCTACCCAGGGAAATACGCAGTATTTT,CASSHPTQGNTQYF
-,TRBV5-1,-,TRBJ2-3,TGCGCCAGCAGCTTGACAGTGGGCACAGATACGCAGTATTTT,CASSLTVGTDTQYF
-,TRBV2,-,TRBJ2-7,TGTGCCAGCAGACTATCCAGGGCCAGCTCCTACGAGCAGTACTTC,CASRLSRASSYEQYF
-,TRBV5-5,-,TRBJ2-2,TGTGCCAGCAGCTTGGGCCCACGATCGGGGGGGGAGCTGTTTTTT,CASSLGPRSGGELFF
-,TRBV29-1,-,TRBJ2-1,TGCAGCGTTGAAGGTTCCGGGGGTGAGCAGTTCTTC,CSVEGSGGEQFF
-,TRBV7-2,-,TRBJ2-7,TGTGCCAGCAGCTTCGAAAGACTAAACTACGAGCAGTACTTC,CASSFERLNYEQYF
-,TRBV5-1,-,TRBJ2-3,TGCGCCAGCAGCTTGGCTAGGACAGATACGCAGTATTTT,CASSLARTDTQYF
-,TRBV20-1,once,TRBJ1-1,TGCAGTGCTAGAACCAGGGGTGAAGCTTTCTTT,CSARTRGEAFF
-,TRBV5-4,-,TRBJ2-7,TGTGCCAGCAGCTCTCTCTCCTACGAGCAGTACTTC,CASSSLSYEQYF
TRBD2,TRBV9,-,TRBJ2-1,TGTGCCAGCAGCCCAAGGACTAGCGGGACCTACAATGAGCAGTTCTTC,CASSPRTSGTYNEQFF
-,TRBV5-1,once,TRBJ2-4,TGCGCCAGCAGATTGGACAGAGCCAAAAACATTCAGTACTTC,CASRLDRAKNIQYF
-,TRBV7-9,-,TRBJ1-1,TGTGCCAGCAGCAAGGGGTGGGACACTGAAGCTTTCTTT,CASSKGWDTEAFF
-,TRBV19,-,TRBJ2-7,TGTGCCAGTAGTATGAACCTCCGGGACACGGTTGGGCCAAGCTACGAGCAGTACTTC,CASSMNLRDTVGPSYEQYF
TRBD1,TRBV18,-,TRBJ1-5,TGTGCCAGCTCACGGAACGGACAGGAGAATCAGCCCCAGCATTTT,CASSRNGQENQPQHF
-,TRBV6-5,-,TRBJ2-1,TGTGCCAGCGGGCGCTCCTACAATGAGCAGTTCTTC,CASGRSYNEQFF
TRBD2,TRBV6-5,once,TRBJ2-1,TGTGCCAGCAAGTTACTAGCGGGGGGGCGAAATGAGCAGTTCTTC,CASKLLAGGRNEQFF